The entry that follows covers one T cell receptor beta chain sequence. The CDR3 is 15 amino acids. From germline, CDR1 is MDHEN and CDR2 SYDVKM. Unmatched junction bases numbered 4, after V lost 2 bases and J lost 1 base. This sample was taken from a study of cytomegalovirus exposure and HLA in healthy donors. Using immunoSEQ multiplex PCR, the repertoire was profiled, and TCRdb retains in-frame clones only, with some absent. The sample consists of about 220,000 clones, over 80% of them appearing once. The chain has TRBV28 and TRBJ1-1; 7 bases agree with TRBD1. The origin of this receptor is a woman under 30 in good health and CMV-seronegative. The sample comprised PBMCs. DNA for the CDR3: TGTGCCAGCAGTTTAATGTCAGGGGGGAACACTGAAGCTTTCTTT. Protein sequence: CASSLMSGGNTEAFF. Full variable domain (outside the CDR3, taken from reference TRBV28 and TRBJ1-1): DVKVTQSSRYLVKRTGEKVFLECVQDMDHENMFWYRQDPGLGLRLIYFSYDVKMKEKGDIPEGYSVSREKKERFSLILESASTNQTSMYLCASSLMSGGNTEAFFGQGTRLTVV.